Sequencing of this T cell receptor (beta chain) was carried out in a study of cytomegalovirus exposure and HLA in healthy donors. TCRdb keeps only in-frame clones here, not all; method: immunoSEQ multiplex PCR. The data hold about 120,000 clones, with 88% observed a single time. Of note for this clone: Its antigen is currently unknown.

The V gene's germline CDR1 is MDHEN and CDR2 SYDVKM. CDR3 length equals 13 residues. Trimming cost V 2 bases and J 14 bases; bases outside gene matches: 9. Findings of the study overall: While the bulk of TCR sequences proved rare, some public TCRs turned up in many donors. There were 150 or so TCR beta chains listed as cytomegalovirus-associated.

This sequence was found in a man between 18 and 35 years old in good health and CMV-seronegative. What was sequenced was PBMCs. The genes are TRBV28 and TRBJ1-2, with TRBD1 matching 9 bases. The CDR3 DNA follows: TGTGCCAGCAGTTTAGTGGGACAGGGTTATCGGACCTTC. It specifies CASSLVGQGYRTF.